The 14 T cell receptor beta chains below come from one sample, sequenced in a study of cytomegalovirus exposure and HLA in healthy donors. A multiplex PCR was run with 60 Vbeta primers and 13 Jbeta primers. Assay used: immunoSEQ multiplex PCR; TCRdb lists only in-frame clones, some missing. The repertoire holds about 140,000 clones, nearly 85% seen once, with roughly 3.4% in the top ten. The sequenced sample consisted of PBMCs. The receptor source for this set is a male donor in good health and CMV-seronegative.

This clone was detected only once. This rearrangement joins TRBV6-6 to TRBJ1-1; D is ambiguous. The V gene lost 6 bases and the J gene lost 2 bases, with 7 bases spanning the gap. CDR1 is MNHNY and CDR2 is SVGAGI in the germline V gene (reference sequence). The CDR3 covers 12 residues. CDR3 in amino acids: CASSKTNTEAFF. CDR3 nucleotides: TGTGCCAGCAGCAAAACTAACACTGAAGCTTTCTTT.

The CDR3 loop is CASTPGTSGRGDSYEQYF. For the CDR3, the DNA is TGTGCCAGCACTCCCGGGACTAGCGGGAGGGGGGACTCCTACGAGCAGTACTTC. The chain recombines TRBV4-2 with TRBJ2-7; 16 nucleotides match TRBD2. The CDR3 has 18 residues. Per the germline V gene, CDR1 is LGHNA and CDR2 is YNFKEQ. V dropped 7 bases and J dropped 0; count of bases not matched to a gene: 9.

This chain joins TRBV19 and TRBJ1-3; 8 bases fit TRBD1. J was trimmed by 4 bases and V by 5 bases; bases with no gene match: 10. The germline V gene encodes CDR1 LNHDA and CDR2 SQIVND (reference sequence). The CDR3 length is 16 residues. CDR3 sequence reads: CASSAGQGRFGNTIYF. The CDR3 DNA follows: TGTGCCAGTAGTGCCGGACAGGGTAGATTCGGAAACACCATATATTTT.

The genes are TRBV7-9 and TRBJ2-2, with a possible D match to TRBD2 (5 bases). The germline CDR1 and CDR2 sequences are SEHNR and FQNEAQ (reference sequence). The CDR3 runs 17 residues. V gave up 0 bases and J gave up 1 base, with 12 bases separating them. The CDR3 is CASSLAQLGGNTGELFF. The CDR3 DNA reads TGTGCCAGCAGCTTAGCGCAACTAGGCGGGAACACCGGGGAGCTGTTTTTT.

With regard to this clone: The junction departs from the called germline gene at one end, perhaps through a read error. The DNA of the CDR3 is TGCAGCGCTGAACAGGGAAGGGCCGAGCAGTACTTC. Protein: CSAEQGRAEQYF. This sequence joins TRBV29-1 and TRBJ2-7, with a tentative D call TRBD1 (6 bases). This CDR3 spans 12 amino acids. Germline V gene lookup returns CDR1 SQVTM and CDR2 ANQGSEA.

The J gene is TRBJ2-3, the V gene TRBV6-1; maybe TRBD2 (6 bases). Germline loops: CDR1 MNHNS, CDR2 SASEGT. V was clipped by 1 base and J by 1 base, with 18 bases between them. This CDR3 has 18 residues. DNA of the CDR3: TGTGCCAGCAGTGAAGTCGCCGTTGGAGGGAGAGGCACAGATACGCAGTATTTT. It translates to CASSEVAVGGRGTDTQYF.

The gene calls are TRBV28 and TRBJ1-1, with TRBD1 matching 7 bases. The CDR3 runs 14 residues. V shed 7 bases and J 1 base; nucleotides not matched to a gene: 6. The V gene's germline CDR1 is MDHEN and CDR2 SYDVKM. The DNA of the CDR3 is TGTGCCAGCAAGGAGGGGGCCGAGAACACTGAAGCTTTCTTT. This translates into CASKEGAENTEAFF. Together with reference TRBV28 and TRBJ1-1, the CDR3 gives the full variable domain: DVKVTQSSRYLVKRTGEKVFLECVQDMDHENMFWYRQDPGLGLRLIYFSYDVKMKEKGDIPEGYSVSREKKERFSLILESASTNQTSMYLCASKEGAENTEAFFGQGTRLTVV.

The genes are TRBV7-2 and TRBJ1-2; tentative D call: TRBD1 (5 bases). The CDR3 contains 13 residues. CDR1 SGHTA and CDR2 FQGNSA come from the germline V gene. Trimming took off 1 base at V and 6 bases at J, with 9 bases between the two ends. The CDR3 reads CASSLGAGNGYTF. The CDR3 region has the DNA TGTGCCAGCAGCTTAGGGGCAGGGAATGGCTACACCTTC. Full variable domain (remainder filled in from reference TRBV7-2 and TRBJ1-2): GAGVSQSPSNKVTEKGKDVELRCDPISGHTALYWYRQSLGQGLEFLIYFQGNSAPDKSGLPSDRFSAERTGGSVSTLTIQRTQQEDSAVYLCASSLGAGNGYTFGSGTRLTVV.

The chain recombines TRBV2 with TRBJ1-2; no firm D call. CDR3 length equals 11 residues. Trimming removed 9 bases from V and 4 bases from J, with 9 bases in between. The germline gives CDR1 SNHLY, CDR2 FYNNEI. The CDR3 coding sequence is TGTGCCAGACTAATGGGCTATGGCTACACCTTC. Translating gives CARLMGYGYTF.

CDR3 residues: CASSLGRMNTEAFF. The CDR3 region has the DNA TGTGCCAGCAGTTTGGGGCGTATGAACACTGAAGCTTTCTTT. This chain connects TRBV6-5 to TRBJ1-1; possibly TRBD1 for D (5 bases). V dropped 4 bases and J dropped 0 bases, with 9 bases sitting between them. Per the germline V gene, CDR1 is MNHEY and CDR2 is SVGAGI. The CDR3 consists of 14 residues.

V is TRBV21-1 and J is TRBJ1-1; the table calls TRBD1, which could not be checked here. TRBV21-1 is reported as a pseudogene. The CDR3 loop spans 11 amino acids. The CDR3 sequence: CASSKGHRAFF. CDR3 DNA sequence: TGTGCCAGCAGCAAGGGACATAGGGCTTTCTTT.

The J gene is TRBJ1-2, the V gene TRBV27, with no clear D. Germline V lookup: CDR1 MNHEY, CDR2 SMNVEV (reference sequence). Trimming removed 6 bases from V and 5 bases from J, with 10 bases in between. The CDR3 is 12 amino acids. The CDR3: CASSGMGYGYTF. The CDR3 coding sequence is TGTGCCAGCAGCGGGATGGGGTATGGCTACACCTTC.

Only one count was recorded for this clone. The chain recombines TRBV7-9 with TRBJ2-1; D perhaps matches TRBD1 (5 bases). Trimming removed 5 bases at V and 0 bases at J, with 14 bases between. The CDR3 loop spans 16 amino acids. Germline V lookup: CDR1 SEHNR, CDR2 FQNEAQ (reference sequence). CDR3 loop: CASSSVRALSYNEQFF. CDR3 nucleotide sequence: TGTGCCAGCAGCAGCGTCAGGGCCCTCTCCTACAATGAGCAGTTCTTC.

The chain carries TRBV9 and TRBJ2-1, with 7 nucleotides matching TRBD1. CDR1 is SGDLS and CDR2 is YYNGEE in the germline V gene. The CDR3 extends over 13 amino acids. V gave up 3 bases and J gave up 8 bases; unmatched junction bases: 5. CDR3 amino acids: CASSGQGMDEQFF. CDR3 in DNA: TGTGCCAGCAGCGGACAGGGCATGGATGAGCAGTTCTTC.